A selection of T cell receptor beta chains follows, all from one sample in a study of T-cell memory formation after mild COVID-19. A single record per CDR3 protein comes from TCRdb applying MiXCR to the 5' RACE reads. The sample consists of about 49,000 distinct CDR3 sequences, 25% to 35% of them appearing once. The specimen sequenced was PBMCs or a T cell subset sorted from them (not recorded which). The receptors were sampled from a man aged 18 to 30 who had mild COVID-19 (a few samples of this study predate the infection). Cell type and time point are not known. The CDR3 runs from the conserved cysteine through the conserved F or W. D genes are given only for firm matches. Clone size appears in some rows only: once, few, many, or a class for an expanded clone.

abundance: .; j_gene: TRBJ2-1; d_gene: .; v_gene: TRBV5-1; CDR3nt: TGCGCCAGCGGAGACGGGACGAACTCCTACAATGAGCAGTTCTTC; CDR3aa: CASGDGTNSYNEQFF
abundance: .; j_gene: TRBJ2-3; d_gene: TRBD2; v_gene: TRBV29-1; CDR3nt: TGCAGCGTTACTAGCGGGGGGATCTTTAGCACAGATACGCAGTATTTT; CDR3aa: CSVTSGGIFSTDTQYF
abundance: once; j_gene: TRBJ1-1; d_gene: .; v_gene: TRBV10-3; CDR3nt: TGTGCCATCAGGATGACAATCGGCACTGAAGCTTTCTTT; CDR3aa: CAIRMTIGTEAFF
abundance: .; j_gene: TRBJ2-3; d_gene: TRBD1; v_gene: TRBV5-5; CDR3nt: TGTGCCAGCAGCCCCCCGACAGGGTTGGATACGCAGTATTTT; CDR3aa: CASSPPTGLDTQYF
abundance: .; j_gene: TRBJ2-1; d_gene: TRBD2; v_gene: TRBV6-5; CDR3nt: TGTGCCAGCAGTTACTCGTGGGAGCGGGGGCGGAATGAGCAGTTCTTC; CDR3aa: CASSYSWERGRNEQFF
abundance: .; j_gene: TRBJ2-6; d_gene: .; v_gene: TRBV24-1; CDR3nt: TGTGCCACCAGTGATCCCAAGTTCGTACCGTTCGGCTCTGGGGCCAACGTCCTGACTTTC; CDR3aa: CATSDPKFVPFGSGANVLTF
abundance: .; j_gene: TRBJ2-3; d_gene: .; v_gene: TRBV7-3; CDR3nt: TGTGCCAGCAGCGCACCTTCAGATACGCAGTATTTT; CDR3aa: CASSAPSDTQYF
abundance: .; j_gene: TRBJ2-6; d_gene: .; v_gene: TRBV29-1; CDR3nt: TGCAGCCCTGAGAGACAGGTGCCATCTCCCATTTGGGCCAACGTCCTGACTTTC; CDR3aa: CSPERQVPSPIWANVLTF
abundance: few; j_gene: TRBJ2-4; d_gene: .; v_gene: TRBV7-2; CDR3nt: TGTGCCAGCAGCCCGTCGGGCAACATTCAGTACTTC; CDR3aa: CASSPSGNIQYF
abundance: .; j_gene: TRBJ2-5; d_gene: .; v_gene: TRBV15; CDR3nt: TGTGCCACCAGCAGAGGGGCCAAAGAGACCCAGTACTTC; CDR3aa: CATSRGAKETQYF
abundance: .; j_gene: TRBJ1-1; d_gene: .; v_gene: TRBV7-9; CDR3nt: TGTGCCAGCAGCTTAACGCTGGGAGTCACTGAAGCTTTCTTT; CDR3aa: CASSLTLGVTEAFF
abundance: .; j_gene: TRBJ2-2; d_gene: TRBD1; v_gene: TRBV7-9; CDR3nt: TGTGCCAGCAGCATTCCCGGGACAGGGGCCGGGGAGCTGTTTTTT; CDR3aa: CASSIPGTGAGELFF
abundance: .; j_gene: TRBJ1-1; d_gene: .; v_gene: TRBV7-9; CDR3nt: TGTGCCAGCAACCCGAAAGAACCCACCGGGGGTGCTGAAGCTTTCTTT; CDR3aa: CASNPKEPTGGAEAFF
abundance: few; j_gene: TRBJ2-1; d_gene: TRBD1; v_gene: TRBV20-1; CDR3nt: TGCAGTGCTAGGGACTCGGGACAGAGAAATGAGCAGTTCTTC; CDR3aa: CSARDSGQRNEQFF
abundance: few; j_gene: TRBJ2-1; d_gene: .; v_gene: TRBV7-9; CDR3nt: TGTGCCAGCAGCTTAGAGGGTACGGGCCGGCGGGACAATGAGCAGTTCTTC; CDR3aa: CASSLEGTGRRDNEQFF
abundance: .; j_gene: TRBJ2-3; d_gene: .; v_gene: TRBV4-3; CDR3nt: TGCGCCAGCAGCCGTGGACATACGCAGTATTTT; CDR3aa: CASSRGHTQYF
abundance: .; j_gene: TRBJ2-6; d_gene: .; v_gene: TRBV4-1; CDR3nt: TGCGCCAGCAGCCAAGTCCCCTCTGGGGCCAACGTCCTGACTTTC; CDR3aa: CASSQVPSGANVLTF
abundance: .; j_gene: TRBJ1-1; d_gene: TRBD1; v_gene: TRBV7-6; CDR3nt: TGTGCCAGCAGCTTAGCAGCTTCCAGGGGGGACACTGAAGCTTTCTTT; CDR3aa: CASSLAASRGDTEAFF
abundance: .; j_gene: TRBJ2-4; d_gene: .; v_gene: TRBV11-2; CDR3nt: TGTGCCAGCAGCTTAGGGCTAGCGCCTAAAAACATTCAGTACTTC; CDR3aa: CASSLGLAPKNIQYF
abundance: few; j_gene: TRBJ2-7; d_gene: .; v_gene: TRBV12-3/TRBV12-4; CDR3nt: TGTGCCAGCAGTACCTCTACGGGCACAAGCTCCTACGAGCAGTACTTC; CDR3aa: CASSTSTGTSSYEQYF
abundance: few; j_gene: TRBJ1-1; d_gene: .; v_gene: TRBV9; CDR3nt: TGTGCCAGCAGCAACCGGGCGTCAGGGACTGAAGCTTTCTTT; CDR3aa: CASSNRASGTEAFF
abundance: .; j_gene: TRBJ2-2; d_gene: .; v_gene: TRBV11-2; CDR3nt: TGTGCCAGCAGCTTATCCCCCAAAGGAGGCGCCGGGGAGCTGTTTTTT; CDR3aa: CASSLSPKGGAGELFF
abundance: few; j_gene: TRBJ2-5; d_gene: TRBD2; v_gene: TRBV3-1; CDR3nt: TGTGCCAGCAGCCCCGGGACTAGCGGCGTAGAGACCCAGTACTTC; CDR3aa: CASSPGTSGVETQYF
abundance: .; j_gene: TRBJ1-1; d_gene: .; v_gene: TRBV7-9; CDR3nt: TGTGCCAGCAGGGGGTTGGGCACTGAAGCTTTCTTT; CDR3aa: CASRGLGTEAFF
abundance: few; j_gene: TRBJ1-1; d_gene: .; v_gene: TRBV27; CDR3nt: TGTGCCAGCAGTTTGGTACCGACGAACACTGAAGCTTTCTTT; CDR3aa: CASSLVPTNTEAFF
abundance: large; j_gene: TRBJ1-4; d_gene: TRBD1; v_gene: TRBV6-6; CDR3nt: TGTGCCAGCAGTCACTCCCTACAGGGGACAGCAACTAATGAAAAACTGTTTTTT; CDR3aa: CASSHSLQGTATNEKLFF
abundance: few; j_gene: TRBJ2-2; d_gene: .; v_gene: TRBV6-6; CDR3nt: TGTGCCATACAGCTATTAAACACCGGGGAGCTGTTTTTT; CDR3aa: CAIQLLNTGELFF